A single sample is the source of the 29 T cell receptor beta chains below, sequenced in a study of CD8 T cells in ankylosing spondylitis. Study outcomes and limitations: Ankylosing spondylitis blood appeared to carry a characteristic TCR beta motif of roughly eight highly homologous variants.

TCRdb itself ran the 5' RACE reads through MiXCR, one entry per CDR3 protein. The sample consists of a few hundred thousand distinct CDR3 sequences, under 25% of them appearing once. These receptors are not linked to any known antigen. The sample comprised blood, either unsorted or a sorted T cell fraction (not recorded which). The origin of the receptors is a male donor with ankylosing spondylitis.

The rearrangement links TRBV7-9 to TRBJ2-1; no clear D gene. CDR1 SEHNR and CDR2 FQNEAQ come from the germline V gene (reference sequence). The CDR3 length is 16 residues. V lost 1 base to trimming and J lost 8 bases, with 18 bases between them. The CDR3 protein is CASSLGRFWGGDEQFF. CDR3 DNA sequence: TGTGCCAGCAGCTTAGGGCGTTTTTGGGGTGGGGATGAGCAGTTCTTC.

The rearrangement joins TRBV11-1 to TRBJ2-3, with D maybe TRBD2 (5 bases). This CDR3 comprises 14 residues. V was cut by 3 bases and J by 6 bases, with 13 bases left in between. The germline gives CDR1 SGHAT, CDR2 FQDESV (reference sequence). The CDR3 coding sequence is TGTGCCAGCAGCTTCGACTATAGACCCGATACGCAGTATTTT. Translation: CASSFDYRPDTQYF.

The chain couples TRBV11-2 to TRBJ2-1; 8 nucleotides line up with TRBD2. The V and J ends lost 4 bases and 2 bases, in that order; junction bases with no gene match: 7. This CDR3 comprises 16 residues. Germline CDR1 is SGHAT and CDR2 is FQNNGV. This chain's CDR3 is CASSSTRGGPYNEQFF. The DNA for the CDR3 is TGTGCCAGCAGCTCTACACGGGGGGGACCCTACAATGAGCAGTTCTTC.

This clonotype has only a few counts. Here the CDR3 DNA reads TGTGCCAGCAGTGAGTCCCACGAGCAGTACTTC. It yields the protein CASSESHEQYF. This chain joins TRBV2 and TRBJ2-7; D is ambiguous. Trimming removed 3 bases from V and 5 bases from J, with 5 bases in between. Germline CDR1 and CDR2: SNHLY and FYNNEI. The CDR3 sequence is 11 residues long.

The chain uses TRBV28 and TRBJ2-7, with 8 bases matching TRBD1. Germline CDR1 reads MDHEN; CDR2 reads SYDVKM. The V and J ends lost 6 bases and 6 bases, in that order; junction bases with no gene match: 16. The CDR3 is 16 residues long. CDR3 coding DNA: TGTGCCAGCAGGCCTACTGGACAGGGAAGGGGACGCGAGCAGTACTTC. Its translation is CASRPTGQGRGREQYF.

This clonotype was counted only a few times. This chain connects TRBV2 to TRBJ2-6; tentatively, D is TRBD1 (6 bases). Between the trimmed V and J ends, which lost 5 bases and 0 bases, there was a span of 11 bases. The V gene's germline CDR1 is SNHLY and CDR2 FYNNEI. The CDR3 has 16 amino acids. CDR3 loop: CASSRGGYSGANVLTF. The CDR3 nucleotides read TGTGCCAGCAGTCGAGGGGGATACTCTGGGGCCAACGTCCTGACTTTC.

This clonotype has a handful of counts. The junction shows a germline mismatch at one end, possibly a read error. The chain carries TRBV9 and TRBJ1-2, with D possibly TRBD1 on 5 matching bases. This CDR3 comprises 15 residues. The germline gives CDR1 SGDLS, CDR2 YYNGEE. The CDR3 loop is CASSVDGAGGYGYTF. The CDR3, as DNA: TGCGCCAGCAGCGTAGACGGGGCAGGAGGCTATGGCTACACCTTC.

The V call is TRBV5-1, the J call TRBJ2-1, with D perhaps TRBD1 (5 bases). CDR3 length equals 15 residues. Trimming took off 0 bases at V and 5 bases at J, with 12 bases between the two ends. Germline V gives CDR1 SGHRS, CDR2 YFSETQ. The CDR3 bases are TGCGCCAGCAGCTTGGACCAGGGTGGGCACAATGAGCAGTTCTTC. This codes for CASSLDQGGHNEQFF. The whole variable domain, filled in from reference TRBV5-1 and TRBJ2-1, reads KAGVTQTPRYLIKTRGQQVTLSCSPISGHRSVSWYQQTPGQGLQFLFEYFSETQRNKGNFPGRFSGRQFSNSRSEMNVSTLELGDSALYLCASSLDQGGHNEQFFGPGTRLTVL.

V gene TRBV20-1 combines with J gene TRBJ1-1; D is uncertain. Looked up from germline, CDR1 is DFQATT and CDR2 is SNEGSKA (reference sequence). V was clipped by 3 bases and J by 10 bases, with 15 bases between them. The CDR3 has 12 residues. CDR3 loop: CSASQTTMAAFF. The CDR3 DNA reads TGCAGTGCTAGTCAGACGACGATGGCAGCTTTCTTT.

There are a few counts of this clonotype. The chain has TRBV6-5 and TRBJ2-7; 10 nucleotides line up with TRBD2. The CDR3 runs 14 residues. Germline V lookup: CDR1 MNHEY, CDR2 SVGAGI. V lost 2 bases, J lost 6 bases, and 4 bases stayed unmatched. The CDR3 DNA follows: TGTGCCAGCAGTTACGAAGCGGGAGGGGTCGAGCAGTACTTC. This codes for CASSYEAGGVEQYF.

There are a few counts of this clonotype. This chain joins TRBV7-2 and TRBJ1-1; D not resolved. Per the germline V gene, CDR1 is SGHTA and CDR2 is FQGNSA. The germline V and J ends were trimmed by 5 bases and 0 bases, with 13 bases remaining between them. This CDR3 is built from 15 residues. The chain's CDR3 is CASSPGLVMNTEAFF. The CDR3 coding sequence is TGTGCCAGCAGCCCAGGCCTGGTCATGAACACTGAAGCTTTCTTT. The whole variable domain, remainder taken from reference TRBV7-2 and TRBJ1-1, is GAGVSQSPSNKVTEKGKDVELRCDPISGHTALYWYRQSLGQGLEFLIYFQGNSAPDKSGLPSDRFSAERTGGSVSTLTIQRTQQEDSAVYLCASSPGLVMNTEAFFGQGTRLTVV.

CDR3 sequence reads: CASGLVRGPSREKTYEQYF. The DNA for the CDR3 is TGTGCTAGTGGTTTGGTACGGGGCCCTTCGCGGGAAAAAACCTACGAGCAGTACTTC. J is TRBJ2-7 and V is TRBV12-5; TRBD2 might be the D (6 bases). Trimming pared 0 bases from V and 2 bases from J, leaving 23 bases between. The CDR3 has 19 amino acids. Germline V CDR1 and CDR2: LGHNT, FRNRAP.

The chain is built from TRBV7-2 and TRBJ2-5; D is unresolved. The CDR3 has 15 amino acids. Per germline, CDR1 SGHTA and CDR2 FQGNSA. V lost 1 base and J lost 4, with 13 bases in between. The CDR3 reads CASSLDPADLETQYF. In DNA form, the CDR3 reads TGTGCCAGCAGCTTAGATCCGGCGGACCTAGAGACCCAGTACTTC.

This clonotype has a handful of counts. The chain uses TRBV5-1 and TRBJ1-5; 12 bases are a match to TRBD1. The J segment lost 7 bases and the V segment lost 4 bases, leaving 3 bases of the junction unmatched. The CDR3 has 14 amino acids. Germline CDR1 is SGHRS and CDR2 is YFSETQ. The CDR3: CASSPGQGAQPQHF. CDR3 DNA: TGCGCCAGCAGCCCGGGACAGGGGGCCCAGCCCCAGCATTTT.

The V call is TRBV7-2, the J call TRBJ1-5, with D unclear. With 5 bases removed from V and 6 bases from J, the gap between germline ends came to 14 bases. CDR3 size: 14 residues. Germline V gives CDR1 SGHTA, CDR2 FQGNSA. The CDR3 DNA reads TGTGCCAGCAGCAGGGCATCCTCCACTCAGCCCCAGCATTTT. The encoded protein is CASSRASSTQPQHF.

The chain employs TRBV7-2 and TRBJ2-3; D ambiguous. The V end was cut by 4 bases, the J end by 8 bases, with 13 bases between. The CDR3 loop spans 13 amino acids. CDR1 and CDR2 from the germline V gene are SGHTA and FQGNSA. The DNA of the CDR3 is TGTGCCAGCAGCTACTTCCGGCCTACTACGCAGTATTTT. Its protein product is CASSYFRPTTQYF.

The V and J genes are TRBV9 and TRBJ1-1, with a weak D call TRBD1 (5 bases). CDR3 length equals 13 residues. Per the germline V gene, CDR1 is SGDLS and CDR2 is YYNGEE. Trimming cost V 3 bases and J 11 bases, with 17 bases left between them. The CDR3 protein is CASSAVITTGAFF. The CDR3 DNA reads as TGTGCCAGCAGCGCAGTAATCACCACAGGCGCTTTCTTT. Complete variable domain (other parts from reference TRBV9 and TRBJ1-1): DSGVTQTPKHLITATGQRVTLRCSPRSGDLSVYWYQQSLDQGLQFLIQYYNGEERAKGNILERFSAQQFPDLHSELNLSSLELGDSALYFCASSAVITTGAFFGQGTRLTVV.

This clonotype has just a few counts. This chain connects TRBV7-6 to TRBJ2-3; no clear D gene. The CDR3 loop spans 15 amino acids. Per germline, CDR1 SGHVS and CDR2 FNYEAQ. Trimming stripped 1 base from V and 2 bases from J, with 10 bases between. The CDR3 is CASSLVRPPTDTQYF. CDR3 nucleotides: TGTGCCAGCAGCTTAGTACGTCCCCCCACAGATACGCAGTATTTT.

The chain employs TRBV20-1 and TRBJ1-4; D gene uncertain. Germline V gives CDR1 DFQATT, CDR2 SNEGSKA (reference sequence). CDR3 length: 18 residues. Trimming shortened V by 0 bases and J by 1 base, and 18 bases separated the two germline ends. CDR3: CSARDWPRGGLTNEKLFF. The CDR3, as DNA: TGCAGTGCTAGAGATTGGCCACGAGGCGGTCTAACTAATGAAAAACTGTTTTTT.

V is TRBV6-2 or TRBV6-3 and J is TRBJ2-7; D unresolved. V was shortened by 5 bases and J by 3 bases, with 8 bases between the two germline ends. In germline, CDR1 is MNHEY, CDR2 SVGEGT. The CDR3 spans 12 residues. CDR3 region: CASSTLVYEQYF. The DNA for the CDR3 is TGTGCCAGCAGTACCTTAGTCTACGAGCAGTACTTC.

The rearrangement links TRBV20-1 to TRBJ2-3, with D uncertain. Deletions cut 2 bases from V and 4 bases from J, with 4 bases between. Germline CDR1 DFQATT, CDR2 SNEGSKA (reference sequence). The CDR3 covers 11 residues. The CDR3: CSARNPDTQYF. In DNA form, the CDR3 reads TGCAGTGCTAGAAACCCAGATACGCAGTATTTT.

This clonotype turned up a few times. The rearrangement joins TRBV7-8 to TRBJ1-2; D remains unclear. V lost 0 bases and J lost 4, with 9 bases in between. This CDR3 contains 14 residues. Germline V lookup: CDR1 SGHVS, CDR2 FQNEAQ. For the CDR3, the DNA is TGTGCCAGCAGCTTAGCGGCAGGAAGCTATGGCTACACCTTC. Its protein product is CASSLAAGSYGYTF.

This clonotype has a handful of counts. This chain uses TRBV20-1 with TRBJ2-7; possibly TRBD2 for D (5 bases). Trimming left V 5 bases short and J 8 bases short, with 10 bases between. This CDR3 comprises 10 residues. Germline lookup yields CDR1 DFQATT and CDR2 SNEGSKA (reference sequence). The DNA for the CDR3 is TGCAGTGCTGCAGCCGGGAAGCAGTACTTC. Its protein is CSAAAGKQYF.

CDR3: CASSVMQGSDEQYF. CDR3 bases: TGCGCCAGCAGCGTTATGCAGGGATCCGACGAGCAGTACTTC. The V and J genes are TRBV5-1 and TRBJ2-7, with a tentative D call TRBD1 (5 bases). Trimming removed 4 bases from V and 5 bases from J, with 16 bases in between. Germline lookup yields CDR1 SGHRS and CDR2 YFSETQ. The CDR3 is made up of 14 amino acids.

With respect to this clonotype: Just one base apart from a much larger clone, this may be a read error. V and J are TRBV7-8 and TRBJ2-3; 16 nucleotides line up with TRBD2. The V gene end was trimmed by 0 bases and the J gene end by 6 bases; junction bases not matched to a gene: 3. The CDR3 totals 17 residues. CDR1 and CDR2 (germline): SGHVS, FQNEAQ. The CDR3 bases are TGTGCCAGCAGCTTAGCGGCGGGACTAGCGGGAGGGGATACGCAGTATTTT. Its protein is CASSLAAGLAGGDTQYF.

The J gene is TRBJ2-7, the V gene TRBV6-5; D is possibly TRBD2 (6 bases). Trimming removed 2 bases from V and 6 bases from J, with 20 bases in between. The V gene's germline CDR1 is MNHEY and CDR2 SVGAGI. CDR3 size: 16 residues. CDR3 protein: CASSYGGRTFRIEQYF. The CDR3 DNA follows: TGTGCCAGCAGTTACGGGGGGAGGACGTTCCGGATCGAGCAGTACTTC.

This clonotype was observed a few times. J is TRBJ2-1 and V is TRBV11-3, with TRBD2 matching over 12 bases. Looked up from germline, CDR1 is SGHNT and CDR2 is YENEEA. The CDR3 spans 16 residues. Losses at the gene ends were 3 bases for V and 8 bases for J; bases not matched to a gene: 8. The CDR3 protein is CASSLRRLAGVDEQFF. The CDR3 region has the DNA TGTGCCAGCAGCTTGAGGAGACTAGCGGGAGTAGATGAGCAGTTCTTC.

V and J are TRBV12-3 or TRBV12-4 and TRBJ1-2; 7 bases map to TRBD1. CDR3 length equals 18 residues. Unmatched junction bases numbered 18, after V lost 2 bases and J lost 6 bases. In nucleotides, the CDR3 is TGTGCCAGCAGTTTAAGGAGGGGGACAGATCCCAAGCTCGATGGCTACACCTTC. Its translation is CASSLRRGTDPKLDGYTF.

This clonotype has more than one count but fewer than ten. The chain carries TRBV6-1 and TRBJ2-7; TRBD2 agrees at 11 bases. The CDR3 sequence is 14 residues long. V lost 6 bases and J lost 2; bases outside the gene matches: 3. Germline V gene data show CDR1 as MNHNS and CDR2 as SASEGT. CDR3 DNA: TGTGCCAGCAGGACTAGCGGGACCCCCTACGAGCAGTACTTC. It is translated as CASRTSGTPYEQYF.